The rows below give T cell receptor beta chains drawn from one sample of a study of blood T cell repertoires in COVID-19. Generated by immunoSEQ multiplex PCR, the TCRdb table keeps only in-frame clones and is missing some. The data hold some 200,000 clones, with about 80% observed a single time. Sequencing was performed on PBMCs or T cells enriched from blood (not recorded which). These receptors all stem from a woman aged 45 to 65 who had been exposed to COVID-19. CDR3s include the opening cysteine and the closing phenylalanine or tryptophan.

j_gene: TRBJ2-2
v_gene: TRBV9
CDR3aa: CASTGTGYAGELFF

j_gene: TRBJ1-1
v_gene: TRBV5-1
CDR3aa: CASKTGGNTEAFF

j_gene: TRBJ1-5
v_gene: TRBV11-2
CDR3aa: CASSIDRGGQPQHF

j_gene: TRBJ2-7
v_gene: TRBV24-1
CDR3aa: CATSDPDRFSSYEQYF

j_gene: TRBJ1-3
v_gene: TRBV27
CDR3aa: CASSSIQGVGNTIYF

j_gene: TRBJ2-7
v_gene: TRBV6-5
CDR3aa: CASSRQVSYEQYF

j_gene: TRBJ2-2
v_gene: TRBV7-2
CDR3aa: CASSPTGFVDTGELFF

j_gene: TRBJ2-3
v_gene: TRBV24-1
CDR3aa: CATSEPARGGTDTQYF

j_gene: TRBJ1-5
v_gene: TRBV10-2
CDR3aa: CASSEVGGLNQPQHF

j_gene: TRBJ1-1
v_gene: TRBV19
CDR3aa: CASSRQGGMTNTEAFF

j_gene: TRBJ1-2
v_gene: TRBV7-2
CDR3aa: CASSQGGGFGGYGYTF

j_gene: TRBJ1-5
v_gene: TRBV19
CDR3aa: CASSIQGLNQPQHF

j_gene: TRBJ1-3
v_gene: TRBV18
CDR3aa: CASSPARGVGNTIYF

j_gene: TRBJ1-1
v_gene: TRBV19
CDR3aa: CASSLGGGNTEAFF

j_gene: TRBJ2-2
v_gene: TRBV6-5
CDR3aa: CASRVGDTGELFF

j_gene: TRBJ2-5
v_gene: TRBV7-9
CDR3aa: CASSSNRPGQPFGETQYF

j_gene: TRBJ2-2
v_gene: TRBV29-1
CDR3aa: CSVLRATGELFF

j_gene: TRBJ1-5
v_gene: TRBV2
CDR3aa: CASRPLRTVQDQPQHF

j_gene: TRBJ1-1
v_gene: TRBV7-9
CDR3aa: CASIFGTASEAFF

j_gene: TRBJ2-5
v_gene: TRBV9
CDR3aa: CASSDRLIQETQYF

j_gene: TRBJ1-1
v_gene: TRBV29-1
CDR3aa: CSVWDRPNTEAFF

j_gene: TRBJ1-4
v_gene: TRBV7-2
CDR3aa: CASSGQNNEKLFF

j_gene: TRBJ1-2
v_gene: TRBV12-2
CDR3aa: CASRLVRQGPPNYGYTF

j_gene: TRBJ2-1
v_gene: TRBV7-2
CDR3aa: CASSYTSSYNEQFF

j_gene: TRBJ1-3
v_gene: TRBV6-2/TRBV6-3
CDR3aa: CASSPTGVISGNTIYF

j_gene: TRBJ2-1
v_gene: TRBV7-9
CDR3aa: CASSHSSLGNEQFF

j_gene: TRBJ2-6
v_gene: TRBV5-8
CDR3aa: CASSLGTGSSGANVLTF

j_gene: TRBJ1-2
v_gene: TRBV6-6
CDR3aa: CASKVTGGDDYGYTF

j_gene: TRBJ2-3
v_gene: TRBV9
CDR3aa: CASSVDQGYTDTQYF

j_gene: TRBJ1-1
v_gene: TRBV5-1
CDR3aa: CASSWGQAMNTEAFF

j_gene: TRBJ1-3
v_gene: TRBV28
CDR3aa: CASRAYRGLSDTIYF

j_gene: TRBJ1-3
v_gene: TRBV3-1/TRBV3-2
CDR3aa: CASSPGGLSSGNTIYF

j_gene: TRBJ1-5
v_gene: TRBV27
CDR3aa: CASSPRIREPQHF

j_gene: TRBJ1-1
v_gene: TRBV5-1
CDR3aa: CASSLRDLQGGRAEAFF

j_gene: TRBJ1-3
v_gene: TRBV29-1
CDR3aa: CSVEALGNTIYF

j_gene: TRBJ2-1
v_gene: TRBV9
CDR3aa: CASSVNTGNEQFF

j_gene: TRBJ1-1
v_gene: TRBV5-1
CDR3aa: CASSLARQNTEAFF

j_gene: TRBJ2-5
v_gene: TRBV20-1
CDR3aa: CSASGGGSETQYF

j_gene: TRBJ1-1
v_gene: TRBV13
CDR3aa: CASSLRQGMERTEAFF

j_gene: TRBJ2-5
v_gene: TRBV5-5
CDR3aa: CASSLARDSLYF

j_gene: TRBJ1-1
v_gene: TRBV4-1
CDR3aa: CASSHLQGAGGTEAFF

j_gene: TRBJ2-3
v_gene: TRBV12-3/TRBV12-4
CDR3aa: CASRLGAGDTQYF

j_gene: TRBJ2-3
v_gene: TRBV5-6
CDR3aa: CASSLFWDRDTDTQYF

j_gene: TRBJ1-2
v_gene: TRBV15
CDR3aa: CATSGGQFYGYTF

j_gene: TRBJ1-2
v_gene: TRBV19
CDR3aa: CASGGGYTF

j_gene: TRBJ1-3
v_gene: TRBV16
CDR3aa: CASSPRQISGNTIYF

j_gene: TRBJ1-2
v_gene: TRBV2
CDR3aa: CASRGTGIYGYTF

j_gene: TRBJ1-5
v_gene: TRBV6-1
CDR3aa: CASSEAKGGGNQPQHF

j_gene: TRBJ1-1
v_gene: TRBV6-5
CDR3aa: CASSYSRGLEAFF